Described below is a single T cell receptor beta chain sequence and its context. Its antigen is as yet unknown. The germline V gene has CDR1 SGHAT and CDR2 FQNNGV. V was trimmed by 5 bases and J by 8 bases, leaving 19 bases between them. The CDR3 is 16 residues long. Clones were sequenced by immunoSEQ multiplex PCR, and TCRdb holds only the in-frame ones, with some missing. The sample lists 31,000 or so clones; about 80% were seen once. The sample is drawn from a study of PD-1 blockade in classical Hodgkin lymphoma. Broader study findings: The study found that TCR diversity rose significantly by C4D1 in CD4+ but not CD8+ cells.

Time point in this sample: cycle 4 day 1 (C4D1), after less than 7 weeks of nivolumab. Brentuximab vedotin exposure varied, and every patient relapsed after autologous stem cell transplantation. Thawed PBMCs were the source of CD4+ T cells, purified by magnetic negative selection. The sequenced sample was CD4+ T cells from blood, obtained before the fourth cycle of nivolumab. The rearrangement uses TRBV11-2 and TRBJ1-6; maybe TRBD1 (5 bases). This sequence originates from a human donor with classical Hodgkin lymphoma. The CDR3 region has the DNA TGTGCCAGCAGCCTAAATCCGGGGACCGCAGATTCACCCCTCCACTTT. This codes for CASSLNPGTADSPLHF.